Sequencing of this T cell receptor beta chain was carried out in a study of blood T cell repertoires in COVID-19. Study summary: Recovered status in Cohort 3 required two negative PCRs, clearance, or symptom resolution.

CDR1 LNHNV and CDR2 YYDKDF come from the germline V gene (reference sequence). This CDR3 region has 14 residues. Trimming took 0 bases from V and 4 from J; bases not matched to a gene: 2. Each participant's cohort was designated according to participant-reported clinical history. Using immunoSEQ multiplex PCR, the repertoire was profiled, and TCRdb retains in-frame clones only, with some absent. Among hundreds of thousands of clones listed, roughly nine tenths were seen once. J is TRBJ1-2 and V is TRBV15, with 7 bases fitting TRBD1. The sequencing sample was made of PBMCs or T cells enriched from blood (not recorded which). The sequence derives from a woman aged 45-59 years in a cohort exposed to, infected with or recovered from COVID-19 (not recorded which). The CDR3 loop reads CATSRDRTGYGYTF. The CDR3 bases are TGTGCCACCAGCAGAGATAGGACAGGCTATGGCTACACCTTC.